This T cell receptor beta chain was captured by sequencing in a study of blood T cell repertoires in COVID-19. Study overall: Samples of COVID-19 (acute and convalescent) were obtained from the United States, Italy and Spain. The analysed material was cDNA or gDNA that came from T cells, B-cell-depleted T cells, or PBMCs.

The table came from immunoSEQ multiplex PCR; TCRdb's copy has only in-frame clones and leaves some out. The sample records 150,000 to 250,000 clones, approximately 82% being singletons. Germline lookup yields CDR1 SGHRS and CDR2 YFSETQ. The V and J ends lost 1 base and 3 bases, in that order; junction bases with no gene match: 6. This CDR3 spans 18 amino acids. This clone was counted a single time. Sequenced: peripheral blood. The sequence was obtained from a human donor with acute or convalescent COVID-19. The donor label of this sample is uncertain. This sequence joins TRBV5-1 and TRBJ2-2; 13 bases fit TRBD2. The CDR3 sequence: CASSLRTSGSGDTGELFF. CDR3 bases: TGCGCCAGCAGCTTGCGGACTAGCGGGAGCGGCGACACCGGGGAGCTGTTTTTT.